A single sample is the source of the 20 T cell receptor beta chains below, sequenced in a study of regulatory T cells in long-lasting Graves disease. Arm-PCR of CDR3 regions with iRepertoire HTBI primers generated TCR beta libraries. Each CDR3 protein is one row after TCRdb ran MiXCR on the multiplex PCR reads. The sample yields over 500,000 distinct CDR3 sequences, 15% to 20% seen once. Time point indicated: newly diagnosed GD, antithyroid drugs for less than 3 months. After RNA was extracted from PBMCs, the TCR library was made from it. The sample was also reused in another study, on T cells in Graves' hyperthyroidism and ophthalmopathy.

This specimen consisted of peripheral blood mononuclear cells (PBMCs), obtained at new diagnosis, from a patient treated with antithyroid drugs. These receptor sequences come from a man between 18 and 29 years old with Graves disease.

The sample holds many counts of this clonotype. The gene calls are TRBV5-5 and TRBJ1-4, with TRBD1 identical over 7 bases. This CDR3 region has 16 residues. Per the germline V gene, CDR1 is SGHKS and CDR2 is YYEKEE (reference sequence). The V segment lost 4 bases and the J segment 0 bases; nucleotides outside the gene matches: 6. CDR3 sequence: CASSQRTGATNEKLFF. Here the CDR3 DNA reads TGTGCCAGCAGCCAGCGGACAGGAGCAACTAATGAAAAACTGTTTTTT.

This clonotype has a count of ten or more. The J gene is TRBJ2-7, the V gene TRBV5-6, with 9 bases aligning to TRBD1. Germline CDR1 and CDR2: SGHDT and YYEEEE. V dropped 3 bases and J dropped 5; count of bases not matched to a gene: 6. The CDR3 loop spans 14 amino acids. In DNA, the CDR3 is TGTGCCAGCAGCTCAGGACAGGGGAGGCACGAGCAGTACTTC. Its translation is CASSSGQGRHEQYF.

The chain recombines TRBV12-3 or TRBV12-4 with TRBJ1-6; D is uncertain. Trimming took off 8 bases at V and 11 bases at J, with 16 bases between the two ends. The length of the CDR3 is 13 residues. CDR3 loop: CASARTDGTPLHF. In DNA form, the CDR3 reads TGTGCCAGCGCCCGTACGGATGGAACACCCCTCCACTTT.

This clonotype appeared a few times. V is TRBV9 and J is TRBJ2-3; TRBD2 is a possible D gene (6 bases). The V end was cut by 1 base, the J end by 3 bases, with 15 bases between. This CDR3 comprises 16 residues. Germline V gene sequence: CDR1 SGDLS, CDR2 YYNGEE. The CDR3 spells CASSVRTGGPTDTQYF. CDR3 coding DNA: TGTGCCAGCAGCGTAAGAACCGGAGGGCCGACAGATACGCAGTATTTT.

This clonotype has a count of ten or more. This chain joins TRBV3-1 and TRBJ2-2; 8 bases are shared with TRBD2. The CDR3 is 16 amino acids. V gave up 6 bases and J gave up 0 bases; unmatched junction bases: 6. CDR1 and CDR2 from the germline V gene are LGHDT and YNNKEL (reference sequence). In nucleotides, the CDR3 is TGTGCCAGCAGACGGAGTAGCGGGACGAACACCGGGGAGCTGTTTTTT. Translating it yields CASRRSSGTNTGELFF.

This clonotype was seen many times. This rearrangement joins TRBV18 to TRBJ2-7, with D perhaps matching TRBD1 or TRBD2 (5 bases each). This CDR3 has 14 residues. Looked up from germline, CDR1 is KGHSH and CDR2 is LQKENI. Trimming left V 6 bases short and J 3 bases short, with 15 bases between. The CDR3, as DNA: TGTGCCAGCTCTCCCCCCCGGGACGGCTACGAGCAGTACTTC. This translates into CASSPPRDGYEQYF.

This clonotype was picked up one time. A read error may be the cause here, since a much bigger clone is one base away. The chain recombines TRBV5-1 with TRBJ2-5; D is uncertain. V lost 0 bases, J lost 11 bases, and 17 bases lay in between. This CDR3 is built from 14 residues. Germline-derived CDR1 and CDR2 are SGHRS and YFSETQ. The CDR3 DNA reads TGCGCCAGCAGCTTGGAGGTCCCCTACAATGAGCAGTACTTC. Translation gives CASSLEVPYNEQYF.

The chain combines TRBV12-3 or TRBV12-4 with TRBJ2-5, with D hard to call. Trimming took off 6 bases at V and 4 bases at J, with 12 bases between the two ends. The CDR3 runs 13 residues. The CDR3 here is CASRPTTGETQYF. The CDR3 nucleotides are TGTGCCAGCAGACCGACGACGGGAGAGACCCAGTACTTC.

The sample holds many counts of this clonotype. V usage is TRBV7-3 and J usage is TRBJ1-1; D is possibly TRBD1 (5 bases). Trimming stripped 5 bases from V and 7 bases from J, with 14 bases between. The CDR3 consists of 13 residues. The germline CDR1 and CDR2 sequences are SGHTA and FQGTGA. CDR3 sequence: CASSPHDRGEAFF. The CDR3 DNA is TGTGCCAGCAGCCCCCACGACAGAGGTGAAGCTTTCTTT.

With respect to this clonotype: Possible read error: a much larger clone is one base away. The V call is TRBV28, the J call TRBJ2-3, with TRBD1 as a possible D gene (5 bases). The J call may not be correct, given that the DNA end is closer to TRBJ1-5. Germline V gene lookup returns CDR1 MDHEN and CDR2 SYDVKM. The CDR3 runs 14 residues. CDR3 sequence (DNA): TGTGCCAGCAGGCAAGCCGGGCCGGGGGATACGCAGCATTTT. Translation gives CASRQAGPGDTQHF.

This clonotype was counted at least ten times. V usage is TRBV20-1 and J usage is TRBJ2-7; D is undetermined. Trimming shortened V by 5 bases and J by 2 bases, and 10 bases separated the two germline ends. The germline V gene has CDR1 DFQATT and CDR2 SNEGSKA (reference sequence). CDR3 size: 12 residues. Here the CDR3 reads CSAEDGTYEQYF. Here the CDR3 DNA reads TGCAGTGCTGAGGACGGAACCTACGAGCAGTACTTC.

This clonotype was picked up a small number of times. This chain joins TRBV14 and TRBJ2-7; D is uncertain. Trimming pared 3 bases from V and 4 bases from J, leaving 22 bases between. This CDR3 is 17 amino acids long. Germline V gives CDR1 SGHDN, CDR2 FVKESK. CDR3 nucleotides: TGTGCCAGCAGCCACGCCCAGACATTGCATCTGGATTACGAGCAGTACTTC. Translation: CASSHAQTLHLDYEQYF.

This clonotype showed up many times. V is TRBV12-3 or TRBV12-4 and J is TRBJ2-2; 9 positions agree with TRBD2. V shed 6 bases, J shed 0 bases, and the junction held 14 bases outside the gene matches. There are 19 residues in the CDR3. The CDR3 sequence is CASRKTFLAGTPNTGELFF. Written as DNA, the CDR3 is TGTGCCAGCAGAAAAACGTTCCTAGCGGGAACCCCGAACACCGGGGAGCTGTTTTTT.

This clonotype appeared many times. The chain carries TRBV28 and TRBJ2-6; D gene ambiguous. From germline, CDR1 is MDHEN and CDR2 SYDVKM. V was pared by 3 bases and J by 0 bases, with 3 bases between. The CDR3 consists of 14 residues. The CDR3 DNA follows: TGTGCCAGCAGTTTCCACTCTGGGGCCAACGTCCTGACTTTC. It is translated as CASSFHSGANVLTF.

This clonotype was picked up a small number of times. The V and J genes are TRBV5-4 and TRBJ2-5; D call uncertain. V lost 2 bases, J lost 7 bases, and 15 bases lay in between. Germline CDR1 is SGHNT and CDR2 is YYREEE (reference sequence). CDR3 length equals 14 residues. DNA for the CDR3: TGTGCCAGCAGCTTTTCCGGCGGTCTGGGGACCCAGTACTTC. Translated: CASSFSGGLGTQYF.

This chain uses TRBV6-1 with TRBJ2-7; 11 bases line up with TRBD2. In germline, CDR1 is MNHNS, CDR2 SASEGT. The CDR3 runs to 15 residues. The ends lost 10 bases at V and 5 bases at J; junction bases unmatched: 13. The CDR3 DNA is TGTGCCACCAACCAGTTAGCGGGAGGGCTCGACGAGCAGTACTTC. Translation gives CATNQLAGGLDEQYF.

On this clonotype itself: Being one base from a much bigger clone, this may be a read error. The gene calls are TRBV7-3 and TRBJ1-5, with 8 bases matching TRBD1. V was clipped by 1 base and J by 2 bases; unmatched bases: 7. Germline V gives CDR1 SGHTA, CDR2 FQGTGA. This CDR3 region has 17 residues. Here the CDR3 DNA reads TGTGCCAGCAGCTTAAAACAGGGGGAGTCGGGCAATCAGCCCCAGCATTTT. It specifies CASSLKQGESGNQPQHF.

V is TRBV27 and J is TRBJ1-3; the D is unclear. V dropped 6 bases and J dropped 9 bases, with 18 bases sitting between them. The CDR3 is 14 residues long. CDR1 is MNHEY, CDR2 SMNVEV, per germline (reference sequence). In nucleotides, the CDR3 is TGTGCCAGCAGGCAAGAAAAAGCCTCCCTCACCATATATTTT. Its protein is CASRQEKASLTIYF.

This clonotype has a count of ten or more. The rearrangement uses TRBV29-1 and TRBJ2-1; the D gene is possibly TRBD2 (5 bases). Trimming took off 8 bases at V and 4 bases at J, with 15 bases between the two ends. CDR3 size: 13 residues. Germline-derived CDR1 and CDR2 are SQVTM and ANQGSEA. The CDR3 reads CSSSGLGYNEQFF. The CDR3, as DNA: TGCAGCTCCTCGGGATTGGGATACAATGAGCAGTTCTTC.

The chain couples TRBV7-9 to TRBJ2-3, with D tentatively TRBD1 (6 bases). Germline CDR1 reads SEHNR; CDR2 reads FQNEAQ (reference sequence). This CDR3 is 14 amino acids long. V was clipped by 5 bases and J by 4 bases, with 13 bases between them. DNA of the CDR3: TGTGCCAGCAGCGGACAGTTTAGTTCAGATACGCAGTATTTT. It specifies CASSGQFSSDTQYF.